The rows below give T cell receptor beta chains drawn from one sample of a study of OX40 agonist ivuxolimab in advanced cancers. Profiling relied on immunoSEQ multiplex PCR, and the TCRdb table lists in-frame clones only, not all of them. The sample yields tens of thousands of clones, 88% seen once. Material: CD4+ or CD8+ T cells sorted from blood, obtained in a trial of the OX40 agonist ivuxolimab. These receptor sequences come from an adult with an advanced solid tumor such as melanoma, head and neck, liver or kidney cancer. Each CDR3 is given with its conserved first and last residue. The order of the fields is D gene, clone size, V gene, J gene, CDR3 protein, CDR3 DNA. D genes are given only for firm matches. Rows may omit the clone size; those that give it use once, few, many or a size class.

-	-	TRBV5-5	TRBJ2-7	CASSLGYLSYEQYF	TGTGCCAGCAGCCTGGGTTACCTCAGCTACGAGCAGTACTTC
-	-	TRBV5-1	TRBJ1-2	CASSGILGGYTF	TGCGCCAGCAGTGGCATTCTGGGGGGCTACACCTTC
-	-	TRBV19	TRBJ2-1	CASSIGANNEQFF	TGTGCCAGTAGTATCGGGGCCAATAATGAGCAGTTCTTC
-	-	TRBV4-2	TRBJ2-3	CASSQVGGADTQYF	TGTGCCAGCAGCCAAGTGGGAGGTGCAGATACGCAGTATTTT
-	-	TRBV6-1	TRBJ1-5	CASTICQPQHF	TGTGCCAGCACGATTTGTCAGCCCCAGCATTTT
TRBD1	-	TRBV14	TRBJ2-5	CASSRKIGQAQGETQYF	TGTGCCAGCAGCCGTAAAATCGGACAGGCCCAGGGAGAGACCCAGTACTTC
-	-	TRBV2	TRBJ2-6	CASAGNSGANVLTF	TGTGCCAGCGCGGGGAATTCTGGGGCCAACGTCCTGACTTTC
-	once	TRBV28	TRBJ1-1	CASGLGDTEAFF	TGTGCCAGTGGACTGGGGGACACTGAAGCTTTCTTT
TRBD1	-	TRBV27	TRBJ2-7	CASSGTGDNEQYF	TGTGCCAGCTCCGGGACAGGGGACAACGAGCAGTACTTC
-	-	TRBV9	TRBJ2-2	CASSVEPKGDTGELFF	TGTGCCAGCAGCGTAGAACCCAAAGGGGACACCGGGGAGCTGTTTTTT
-	-	TRBV2	TRBJ2-1	CASSPVRNEQFF	TGTGCCAGCAGTCCCGTAAGGAATGAGCAGTTCTTC
TRBD1	-	TRBV6-4	TRBJ2-1	CASSEGQGDNEQFF	TGTGCCAGCAGTGAGGGACAGGGGGACAATGAGCAGTTCTTC
TRBD1	-	TRBV4-1	TRBJ1-3	CASSQDRGPFTIYF	TGCGCCAGCAGCCAAGACAGGGGGCCCTTCACCATATATTTT
TRBD2	-	TRBV19	TRBJ2-1	CASGLGRGGEQFF	TGTGCCAGTGGCCTGGGGAGGGGAGGTGAGCAGTTCTTC
-	-	TRBV7-6	TRBJ2-5	CASTSTSGETQYF	TGTGCCAGCACCTCCACGTCCGGAGAGACCCAGTACTTC
TRBD1	-	TRBV2	TRBJ1-5	CASRIDRVQPQHF	TGTGCCAGCAGGATTGACAGGGTTCAGCCCCAGCATTTT
-	once	TRBV6-1	TRBJ1-4	CASSGLDRNNEKLFF	TGTGCCAGCAGTGGACTGGACAGAAATAATGAAAAACTGTTTTTT
-	-	TRBV9	TRBJ1-1	CASSVEGTGKAFF	TGTGCCAGCAGCGTAGAGGGCACAGGGAAAGCTTTCTTT
-	-	TRBV5-4	TRBJ1-1	CASSLETNTEAFF	TGTGCCAGCAGCTTGGAAACAAACACTGAAGCTTTCTTT
TRBD1	-	TRBV9	TRBJ2-7	CASSSTGADYEQYF	TGTGCCAGCAGCTCGACAGGGGCGGACTACGAGCAGTACTTC
-	few	TRBV19	TRBJ1-5	CASSKEYYGNQPQHF	TGTGCCAGTAGTAAGGAGTACTATGGCAATCAGCCCCAGCATTTT
TRBD1	-	TRBV19	TRBJ2-3	CASSIGDRGYTDTQYF	TGTGCCAGTAGTATCGGGGACAGGGGTTACACAGATACGCAGTATTTT
TRBD2	-	TRBV2	TRBJ2-5	CASGGDQETQYF	TGTGCCAGCGGGGGGGACCAAGAGACCCAGTACTTC
-	-	TRBV9	TRBJ1-3	CASSDPGVRSGNTIYF	TGTGCCAGCAGCGACCCAGGAGTGAGATCTGGAAACACCATATATTTT
TRBD1	-	TRBV6-5	TRBJ1-6	CASSQQGTGVSPLHF	TGTGCCAGCAGTCAACAGGGGACCGGAGTCTCACCCCTCCACTTT
-	-	TRBV5-5	TRBJ1-2	CASSPAERGYTF	TGTGCCAGCAGCCCCGCCGAGCGCGGCTACACCTTC
-	once	TRBV11-3	TRBJ1-1	CASSSDGQNTEAFF	TGTGCCAGCAGCTCGGACGGCCAGAACACTGAAGCTTTCTTT
-	-	TRBV7-3	TRBJ1-1	CASSPSRQGSDTEAFF	TGTGCCAGCAGCCCTAGTAGGCAGGGGTCGGACACTGAAGCTTTCTTT
-	-	TRBV7-3	TRBJ2-1	CASTETPAHNEQFF	TGTGCCTCGACCGAAACCCCGGCCCACAATGAGCAGTTCTTC
-	-	TRBV6-1	TRBJ2-1	CASSEGWGGRPNEQFF	TGTGCCAGCAGTGAAGGGTGGGGGGGCAGGCCCAATGAGCAGTTCTTC
TRBD1	-	TRBV11-3	TRBJ2-2	CASSLQGDRGELFF	TGTGCCAGCAGCCTCCAGGGGGACAGGGGGGAGCTGTTTTTT
-	-	TRBV6-5	TRBJ2-2	CASSRPGLYTGELFF	TGTGCCAGCAGTAGGCCGGGACTCTACACCGGGGAGCTGTTTTTT
-	-	TRBV28	TRBJ1-2	CASIQMGGGANYGYTF	TGTGCCAGCATCCAGATGGGGGGTGGTGCTAACTATGGCTACACCTTC
-	once	TRBV11-3	TRBJ2-3	CASSSGRTGTDTQYF	TGTGCCAGCAGCTCGGGGAGGACGGGCACAGATACGCAGTATTTT
-	-	TRBV19	TRBJ1-2	CATAPTATYGYTF	TGTGCCACTGCCCCAACGGCAACCTATGGCTACACCTTC
-	-	TRBV5-4	TRBJ1-1	CASSLGQHGGPENTEAFF	TGTGCCAGCAGCTTGGGACAACATGGGGGTCCCGAGAACACTGAAGCTTTCTTT
TRBD2	once	TRBV4-3	TRBJ2-3	CASSQDFGERGAASPDTQYF	TGCGCCAGCAGCCAAGACTTTGGCGAGCGGGGGGCCGCGAGTCCAGATACGCAGTATTTT
-	-	TRBV11-1	TRBJ2-7	CASSLETGPYEQYF	TGTGCCAGCAGCTTAGAAACAGGGCCATACGAGCAGTACTTC
-	-	TRBV19	TRBJ2-7	CASSSISGVADEQYF	TGTGCCAGTAGCTCTATTTCGGGGGTAGCCGACGAGCAGTACTTC
-	-	TRBV7-2	TRBJ2-7	CASRAAPTALEQYF	TGTGCCAGTCGAGCGGCCCCCACGGCGCTCGAGCAGTACTTC
-	-	TRBV7-3	TRBJ2-1	CASSPSAVGGVGQFF	TGTGCCAGCAGCCCGAGCGCCGTGGGGGGCGTTGGGCAGTTCTTC
-	few	TRBV5-1	TRBJ1-5	CASSLEGQLNQPQHF	TGCGCCAGCAGCTTGGAGGGACAACTTAATCAGCCCCAGCATTTT
TRBD2	-	TRBV9	TRBJ2-1	CASSPSGDLGREQFF	TGTGCCAGCAGCCCTAGCGGGGACCTAGGGCGTGAGCAGTTCTTC
-	once	TRBV4-1	TRBJ2-7	CASSQEKGSLQGSYEQYF	TGCGCCAGCAGCCAAGAGAAGGGCTCCTTACAGGGATCCTACGAGCAGTACTTC
-	-	TRBV5-1	TRBJ1-4	CASSSQNALEKLFF	TGCGCCAGCAGCTCCCAAAATGCGCTTGAAAAACTGTTTTTT
-	-	TRBV6-1	TRBJ1-3	CASSLNGNTIYF	TGTGCCAGCAGTCTTAACGGAAACACCATATATTTT